The rows below give T cell receptor beta chains drawn from one sample of a study of blood T cell repertoires in COVID-19. Sequencing used immunoSEQ multiplex PCR; TCRdb keeps in-frame clones, though not all of them. The table lists around 110,000 clones, approximately 90% of them singletons, with 1.8% in the top ten. Source material: peripheral blood. These receptors originate from a human donor with active COVID-19. The donor label of this sample is uncertain. The CDR3 runs from the conserved cysteine through the conserved F or W. A D gene is named only where the DNA matches it firmly. Clone size is not always given. Where it is, it says once, few, many or a class for expanded clones.

v_gene	j_gene	abundance	d_gene	CDR3nt	CDR3aa
TRBV7-9	TRBJ1-2	-	-	TGTGCCAGCAGCCCGGACAGCTATGGCTACACCTTC	CASSPDSYGYTF
TRBV7-2	TRBJ2-2	-	-	TGTGCCAGCAGCCCCCGCTTCGGGGGCACCGGGGAGCTGTTTTTT	CASSPRFGGTGELFF
TRBV10-3	TRBJ2-2	-	TRBD1	TGTGCCAGCTCCTTTGGGACAGCGAACACCGGGGAGCTGTTTTTT	CASSFGTANTGELFF
TRBV4-3	TRBJ2-7	-	TRBD1	TGCGCCAGCAGCCAGGCTTCAGGGGGCTCCTACGAGCAGTACTTC	CASSQASGGSYEQYF
TRBV29-1	TRBJ2-5	-	TRBD1	TGCAGCGTAGAACCCGGGACAGTTCAAGAGACCCAGTACTTC	CSVEPGTVQETQYF
TRBV28	TRBJ1-1	-	-	TGTGCCAGCAGTTTAAAGCGGAACACTGAAGCTTTCTTT	CASSLKRNTEAFF
TRBV2	TRBJ2-1	-	TRBD1	TGTGCCAGCAGACGAGACAGGGGCTACAATGAGCAGTTCTTC	CASRRDRGYNEQFF
TRBV27	TRBJ1-4	few	-	TGTGCCAGCAGTCTCACAGGGACCTGGGGAGAAAAACTGTTTTTT	CASSLTGTWGEKLFF
TRBV25-1	TRBJ2-3	-	-	TGTGCCAGCAGTGAACTTCATACGCAGTATTTT	CASSELHTQYF
TRBV6-6	TRBJ1-5	-	TRBD1	TGTGCCAGCACCCAGACAGGGGGCATTCAGCCCCAGCATTTT	CASTQTGGIQPQHF
TRBV6-6	TRBJ1-5	-	-	TGTGCCAGCAGCCTCCCGGGGGGGTTGGAGCCCCAGCATTTT	CASSLPGGLEPQHF
TRBV18	TRBJ2-7	-	-	TGTGCCAGCTCACGGAAGGGGGTTTCGGAGTACGAGCAGTACTTC	CASSRKGVSEYEQYF
TRBV27	TRBJ2-7	-	-	TGTGCCAGCAGTTTGGATATGGGCTACCTGGCCTACGAGCAGTACTTC	CASSLDMGYLAYEQYF
TRBV6-2/TRBV6-3	TRBJ2-1	once	TRBD2	TGTGCCAGCAGTTCGGGGGGGAGCTCCTACAATGAGCAGTTCTTC	CASSSGGSSYNEQFF
TRBV5-4	TRBJ1-1	-	-	TGTGCCAGCAGCTTCGGGACACACACTGAAGCTTTCTTT	CASSFGTHTEAFF
TRBV30	TRBJ1-2	-	-	TGTGCCTGGAGTAAAGGGAGAGGACTTTACCCTAACTATGGCTACACCTTC	CAWSKGRGLYPNYGYTF
TRBV2	TRBJ1-6	-	-	TGTGCCAGCAGAGCGAACAGGTATAATTCACCCCTCCACTTT	CASRANRYNSPLHF
TRBV5-1	TRBJ1-1	-	-	TGCGCCAGCAGCTTGACGGGAGACGAAGCTTTCTTT	CASSLTGDEAFF
TRBV7-3	TRBJ2-1	once	TRBD2	TGTGCCAGCAGCTCCTCGCGGGGGGGCAGGAATGAGCAGTTCTTC	CASSSSRGGRNEQFF
TRBV5-1	TRBJ2-2	-	TRBD2	TGCGCCAGCAGCCCTTGGACTAGCGGGACCGGGGAGCTGTTTTTT	CASSPWTSGTGELFF
TRBV7-2	TRBJ2-7	-	TRBD1	TGTGCCAGCAGCTTAGGACCGGACAGGGGGGATTTGCAGTACTTC	CASSLGPDRGDLQYF
TRBV19	TRBJ1-5	-	TRBD1	TGTGCCAGTAGTCCTACAGGGGTTGTTCAGCCCCAGCATTTT	CASSPTGVVQPQHF
TRBV3-1/TRBV3-2	TRBJ2-3	-	-	TGTGCCAGCAGCCCCGTCAGGCGATCTAGCACAGATACGCAGTATTTT	CASSPVRRSSTDTQYF
TRBV5-4	TRBJ2-7	-	-	TGTGCCAGCAGCTTGGTGGGGCGGGGGCGGAATGAGCAGTACTTC	CASSLVGRGRNEQYF
TRBV3-1/TRBV3-2	TRBJ2-5	-	TRBD2	TGTGCCAGCAGCCATCCAGCGGGGGGGCGGATAGAGACCCAGTACTTC	CASSHPAGGRIETQYF